These 30 T cell receptor beta chains originate from one sample sequenced in a study of OX40 agonist ivuxolimab in advanced cancers. Some clones are missing from TCRdb's copy, which holds only in-frame ones; the method was immunoSEQ multiplex PCR. Here the sample spans some 15,000 clones, roughly nine tenths being singletons. The sample here was CD4+ or CD8+ T cells sorted from blood, taken in a trial of the OX40 agonist ivuxolimab. The source is an adult with an advanced solid tumor such as melanoma, head and neck, liver or kidney cancer.

The V gene is TRBV7-9, the J gene TRBJ2-5; 11 bases fit TRBD1. CDR1 is SEHNR, CDR2 FQNEAQ, per germline (reference sequence). The CDR3 is made up of 16 amino acids. V dropped 1 base and J dropped 5; count of bases not matched to a gene: 6. The CDR3 DNA follows: TGTGCCAGCAGCTTAGTTGGACAGGGGGCCGGGGAGACCCAGTACTTC. Its protein product is CASSLVGQGAGETQYF.

The rearrangement joins TRBV14 to TRBJ2-2; the match to TRBD2 covers 9 bases. Germline CDR1 is SGHDN and CDR2 is FVKESK. The V gene end was trimmed by 0 bases and the J gene end by 2 bases; junction bases not matched to a gene: 1. The CDR3 extends over 16 amino acids. The CDR3 reads CASSQEGTSNTGELFF. The CDR3 DNA follows: TGTGCCAGCAGCCAAGAGGGGACTAGCAACACCGGGGAGCTGTTTTTT.

The J gene is TRBJ2-5, the V gene TRBV29-1; D is perhaps TRBD1 (6 bases). The J call may be incorrect, as the DNA end agrees better with TRBJ2-7. Germline V lookup: CDR1 SQVTM, CDR2 ANQGSEA. The CDR3 consists of 14 residues. CDR3 sequence (DNA): TGCAGCGTTGAAGCAGGGGTAACTCACTACGAGCAGTACTTC. Translating it yields CSVEAGVTHYEQYF.

The CDR3 is CASSPMAGAETQYF. The CDR3 DNA is TGTGCCAGCAGTCCCATGGCGGGAGCTGAGACCCAGTACTTC. The chain couples TRBV27 to TRBJ2-5; 7 bases agree with TRBD2. CDR1 MNHEY and CDR2 SMNVEV come from the germline V gene (reference sequence). The trim removed 5 bases at V and 5 bases at J, leaving 8 bases unmatched. CDR3 length equals 14 residues.

This sequence joins TRBV7-3 and TRBJ2-3; 12 bases match TRBD2. The germline V gene encodes CDR1 SGHTA and CDR2 FQGTGA. The V and J ends lost 5 bases and 3 bases, in that order; junction bases with no gene match: 3. This CDR3 comprises 15 residues. The CDR3 DNA follows: TGTGCCAGCAGCCTAGGGACTAGCGGGACAGATACGCAGTATTTT. It is translated as CASSLGTSGTDTQYF.

The chain recombines TRBV15 with TRBJ1-1, with D hard to call. Looked up from germline, CDR1 is LNHNV and CDR2 is YYDKDF (reference sequence). Trimming removed 0 bases at V and 5 bases at J, with 7 bases between. This CDR3 has 13 residues. The CDR3, as DNA: TGTGCCACCAGCAGAGAGGAAACGACTGAAGCTTTCTTT. As protein: CATSREETTEAFF.

This clone appeared a single time. The chain is built from TRBV27 and TRBJ1-5, with a weak D call TRBD1 (5 bases). The CDR3 totals 15 residues. V shed 6 bases and J shed 5 bases, with 17 bases lying between them. Germline V CDR1 and CDR2: MNHEY, SMNVEV (reference sequence). The CDR3 DNA reads TGTGCCAGCAGCAACCTCAATGCGGGGGATCAGCCCCAGCATTTT. Translating it yields CASSNLNAGDQPQHF.

This chain uses TRBV5-6 with TRBJ1-1; D is uncertain. The CDR3 is 14 amino acids. Germline V gene sequence: CDR1 SGHDT, CDR2 YYEEEE. The V end was cut by 3 bases, the J end by 1 base, with 10 bases between. As DNA, the CDR3 is TGTGCCAGCAGCTGGGCGGACGGGAACACTGAAGCTTTCTTT. The encoded protein is CASSWADGNTEAFF.

The gene calls are TRBV7-3 and TRBJ2-2, with 13 bases fitting TRBD2. After removal of 4 bases from V and 5 bases from J, the junction contained 7 bases not matched to a gene. Germline-derived CDR1 and CDR2 are SGHTA and FQGTGA. The CDR3 loop spans 17 amino acids. CDR3 DNA: TGTGCCAGCAGCTCAGGACTAGCGGGAGTAGGGACCGGGGAGCTGTTTTTT. Translated: CASSSGLAGVGTGELFF.

V is TRBV14 and J is TRBJ2-3; TRBD2 might be the D (6 bases). This CDR3 spans 15 amino acids. Germline-derived CDR1 and CDR2 are SGHDN and FVKESK. The germline V and J ends were trimmed by 3 bases and 2 bases, with 12 bases remaining between them. CDR3 sequence (DNA): TGTGCCAGCAGCCAGTCACTAGCAGCCACAGATACGCAGTATTTT. Translating it yields CASSQSLAATDTQYF.

This chain joins TRBV10-1 and TRBJ2-2; weak D call: TRBD2 (6 bases). Germline V gene sequence: CDR1 WNHNN, CDR2 SYGVQD (reference sequence). Trimming cost V 4 bases and J 4 bases, with 7 bases left between them. The CDR3 has 13 amino acids. CDR3 DNA sequence: TGCGCCAGCAGTGTGGGGGGCACCGGGGAGCTGTTTTTT. It encodes CASSVGGTGELFF.

The genes are TRBV27 and TRBJ2-3; 7 nucleotides agree with TRBD2. Trimming at V came to 5 bases and at J to 6 bases, leaving 8 bases not matched to a gene. CDR3 length equals 14 residues. Germline V gene data show CDR1 as MNHEY and CDR2 as SMNVEV (reference sequence). CDR3 loop: CASSAGGGRDTQYF. DNA of the CDR3: TGTGCCAGCAGTGCAGGCGGGGGACGGGATACGCAGTATTTT.

The chain combines TRBV30 with TRBJ1-1, with TRBD1 matching 7 bases. J lost 4 bases, V lost 1 base, and 3 bases had no gene match. Per the germline V gene, CDR1 is GTSNPN and CDR2 is SVGIG (reference sequence). The CDR3 sequence is 13 residues long. This CDR3 is CAWSDQGGTEAFF. The CDR3 coding sequence is TGTGCCTGGAGTGATCAGGGGGGCACTGAAGCTTTCTTT.

CDR3 loop: CASSHTSGPYNEQFF. Here the CDR3 DNA reads TGTGCCAGCAGCCATACTAGCGGACCCTACAATGAGCAGTTCTTC. The rearrangement joins TRBV7-8 to TRBJ2-1; the match to TRBD2 covers 8 bases. The CDR3 covers 15 residues. The ends lost 5 bases at V and 2 bases at J; junction bases unmatched: 5. Per the germline V gene, CDR1 is SGHVS and CDR2 is FQNEAQ.

The chain combines TRBV10-3 with TRBJ2-5; possible D gene TRBD1, 5 bases. V dropped 11 bases and J dropped 3 bases, with 16 bases sitting between them. Germline assignment: CDR1 ENHRY and CDR2 SYGVKD. This CDR3 contains 13 residues. The CDR3 spells CASSPTEEETQYF. In nucleotides, the CDR3 is TGTGCCTCCTCGCCGACAGAGGAAGAGACCCAGTACTTC.

This rearrangement joins TRBV28 to TRBJ2-7, with a tentative D call TRBD1 (6 bases). This CDR3 contains 15 residues. The V gene's germline CDR1 is MDHEN and CDR2 SYDVKM. Deletions cut 6 bases from V and 5 bases from J, with 20 bases between. The chain's CDR3 is CASRVRDTSPNEQYF. The CDR3 coding sequence is TGTGCCAGCAGGGTCAGGGACACGTCTCCCAACGAGCAGTACTTC.

This sequence joins TRBV7-9 and TRBJ1-1, with no clear D. The V gene lost 5 bases and the J gene lost 4 bases, with 17 bases spanning the gap. This CDR3 has 15 residues. The germline gives CDR1 SEHNR, CDR2 FQNEAQ (reference sequence). This chain's CDR3 is CASSPRHPPSTEAFF. As DNA, the CDR3 is TGTGCCAGCAGCCCAAGACATCCCCCCAGCACTGAAGCTTTCTTT. Filled out from reference TRBV7-9 and TRBJ1-1, the complete variable domain reads DTGVSQNPRHKITKRGQNVTFRCDPISEHNRLYWYRQTLGQGPEFLTYFQNEAQLEKSRLLSDRFSAERPKGSFSTLEIQRTEQGDSAMYLCASSPRHPPSTEAFFGQGTRLTVV.

The chain recombines TRBV25-1 with TRBJ1-1; D may be TRBD1 (6 bases). Germline CDR1 MGHDK, CDR2 SYGVNS. CDR3 length: 16 amino acids. The V end lost 3 bases, the J end lost 1 base, and 15 bases lay between the germline ends. In DNA form, the CDR3 reads TGTGCCAGCAGTGACCCTTGGACAGAGGGGAACACTGAAGCTTTCTTT. This sequence encodes CASSDPWTEGNTEAFF.

The CDR3 DNA sequence: TGTGCCAGTAGTCCGGGACTTAACTACGAGCAGTACTTC. It yields the protein CASSPGLNYEQYF. The chain recombines TRBV19 with TRBJ2-7; perhaps TRBD2 as D (6 bases). V lost 5 bases to trimming and J lost 3 bases, with 11 bases between them. The length of the CDR3 is 13 residues. Germline CDR1 and CDR2: LNHDA and SQIVND (reference sequence).

The chain links TRBV5-4 to TRBJ2-7; 9 bases match TRBD1. Germline V gene sequence: CDR1 SGHNT, CDR2 YYREEE (reference sequence). This CDR3 is built from 15 residues. Losses at the gene ends were 2 bases for V and 3 bases for J; bases not matched to a gene: 6. CDR3 in DNA: TGTGCCAGCAGCTTTCCGGGACAGGGATTCTACGAGCAGTACTTC. This gives the protein CASSFPGQGFYEQYF.

The CDR3 bases are TGTGCCAGCAGGGGTCCCGTGGGGACCCAGTACTTC. Its protein product is CASRGPVGTQYF. This chain links TRBV27 with TRBJ2-5; D gene unclear. With 6 bases removed from V and 7 bases from J, the gap between germline ends came to 12 bases. Germline loops: CDR1 MNHEY, CDR2 SMNVEV (reference sequence). The CDR3 loop spans 12 amino acids.

V and J are TRBV11-2 and TRBJ2-1; D uncertain. CDR1 is SGHAT and CDR2 is FQNNGV in the germline V gene. CDR3 size: 16 residues. Between the trimmed V and J ends, which lost 0 bases and 1 base, there was a span of 10 bases. CDR3 in amino acids: CASSLDSAPSYNEQFF. CDR3 sequence (DNA): TGTGCCAGCAGCTTAGACTCGGCCCCTTCCTACAATGAGCAGTTCTTC.

The CDR3 sequence: CASSIAGGVNEQFF. The CDR3 region has the DNA TGTGCCAGTAGTATAGCGGGAGGGGTCAATGAGCAGTTCTTC. The V gene is TRBV19, the J gene TRBJ2-1; 8 bases are shared with TRBD2. The CDR3 has 14 residues. The V gene's germline CDR1 is LNHDA and CDR2 SQIVND (reference sequence). Trimming cost V 1 base and J 6 bases; bases outside gene matches: 2.

The J gene is TRBJ1-2, the V gene TRBV5-1; possible D gene TRBD1, 5 bases. The V gene's germline CDR1 is SGHRS and CDR2 YFSETQ. Trimming shortened V by 7 bases and J by 7 bases, and 14 bases separated the two germline ends. The CDR3 sequence is 12 residues long. CDR3 protein: CASEDQRGGYTF. For the CDR3, the DNA is TGCGCCAGCGAGGACCAGAGGGGTGGCTACACCTTC. The whole variable domain, remainder taken from reference TRBV5-1 and TRBJ1-2, is KAGVTQTPRYLIKTRGQQVTLSCSPISGHRSVSWYQQTPGQGLQFLFEYFSETQRNKGNFPGRFSGRQFSNSRSEMNVSTLELGDSALYLCASEDQRGGYTFGSGTRLTVV.

This clone occurred once. V is TRBV29-1 and J is TRBJ2-1; 9 nucleotides line up with TRBD1. CDR3 length: 12 residues. V gave up 3 bases and J gave up 9 bases; unmatched junction bases: 3. The germline V gene has CDR1 SQVTM and CDR2 ANQGSEA. This CDR3 reads CSVDTGGGEQFF. CDR3 DNA sequence: TGCAGCGTTGATACAGGGGGCGGTGAGCAGTTCTTC.

The rearrangement links TRBV10-3 to TRBJ1-2; 12 nucleotides match TRBD1. CDR3 length: 18 amino acids. V lost 2 bases to trimming and J lost 3 bases; unmatched junction nucleotides: 10. Germline V gene data show CDR1 as ENHRY and CDR2 as SYGVKD. This CDR3 reads CAISEGRGTGGLDYGYTF. Written as DNA, the CDR3 is TGTGCCATCAGTGAGGGACGAGGGACAGGGGGCCTTGACTATGGCTACACCTTC.

CDR3 region: CSVPRLVSYEQYF. CDR3 DNA sequence: TGCAGCGTTCCACGTCTGGTGTCTTACGAGCAGTACTTC. The V call is TRBV29-1, the J call TRBJ2-7; D is unresolved. V lost 5 bases and J lost 4, with 15 bases in between. CDR3 length equals 13 residues. The germline V gene has CDR1 SQVTM and CDR2 ANQGSEA.

This chain connects TRBV6-1 to TRBJ2-7; a weak D match, TRBD1 (8 bases). This CDR3 has 13 amino acids. Germline V gene lookup returns CDR1 MNHNS and CDR2 SASEGT. The V and J ends lost 8 bases and 6 bases respectively, with 17 bases between them. The CDR3 DNA sequence: TGTGCCAGCGTTCAGACAGGGGAGGGCGAGCAGTACTTC. Its translation is CASVQTGEGEQYF.

This chain joins TRBV19 and TRBJ2-1; 9 bases align to TRBD2. The junction had 1 base not matched to a gene; V was cut back by 3 bases and J by 4 bases. The germline CDR1 and CDR2 sequences are LNHDA and SQIVND (reference sequence). The CDR3 has 14 amino acids. CDR3 DNA: TGTGCCAGTAGTATGCTAGCGGGATACAATGAGCAGTTCTTC. Residues: CASSMLAGYNEQFF. Full variable domain (outside the CDR3, taken from reference TRBV19 and TRBJ2-1): DGGITQSPKYLFRKEGQNVTLSCEQNLNHDAMYWYRQDPGQGLRLIYYSQIVNDFQKGDIAEGYSVSREKKESFPLTVTSAQKNPTAFYLCASSMLAGYNEQFFGPGTRLTVL.

The chain employs TRBV11-3 and TRBJ2-3; TRBD2 matches 12 bases. CDR1 and CDR2 (germline): SGHNT, YENEEA. The CDR3 runs to 17 residues. The ends lost 7 bases at V and 1 base at J; junction bases unmatched: 9. For the CDR3, the DNA is TGTGCCAGCAACCTCGGGACTAGCGGGTCCCGCACAGATACGCAGTATTTT. It codes for CASNLGTSGSRTDTQYF. The full variable domain, in which reference TRBV11-3 and TRBJ2-3 provide the parts outside the CDR3, is EAGVVQSPRYKIIEKKQPVAFWCNPISGHNTLYWYLQNLGQGPELLIRYENEEAVDDSQLPKDRFSAERLKGVDSTLKIQPAELGDSAVYLCASNLGTSGSRTDTQYFGPGTRLTVL.